This record covers a single T cell receptor beta chain. Its antigen is currently unknown. Via MiXCR, TCRdb re-called the RT-PCR reads, giving one row per CDR3 protein. The sample carries 700,000 to 800,000 distinct CDR3 sequences, approximately 17% recorded once. This record belongs to a study of response to subunit inactivated influenza vaccine. The CDR3 runs to 15 residues. The germline V gene has CDR1 SEHNR and CDR2 FQNEAQ (reference sequence). Trimming cost V 5 bases and J 1 base, with 11 bases left between them. Regarding the study as a whole: Each seasonal flu vaccination may recruit only limited new T cells, authors suggested.

The V gene is TRBV7-9, the J gene TRBJ2-2; the D gene is possibly TRBD1 (7 bases). This receptor was taken from a man in his fifties or sixties who received an inactivated influenza vaccine. Sequences were derived from PBMCs from blood, sampled approximately 5 days after vaccination. CDR3 DNA: TGTGCCAGCAGCGCGGGACAGTTGAACACCGGGGAGCTGTTTTTT. Its translation is CASSAGQLNTGELFF.